Listed here is a single T cell receptor (beta chain). Its antigen remains undetermined. Base qualities are not provided; no much larger clone lies one nucleotide away. The germline V gene specifies MDHEN as CDR1 and SYDVKM as CDR2. The CDR3 measures 12 amino acids from cysteine to phenylalanine. Only the CDR3 region is kept as DNA, spanning 36 bases read in frame from base 1. Between the V and J ends, shortened by 6 bases and 4 bases respectively, the junction contains 8 bases. The source of the sample is a study of blood T cell repertoires in COVID-19 (dated by TCRdb to 2018 to 2020). Background for the entire study: Samples from collaborators originated in the United States, Italy and Spain and spanned both the acute and convalescent phases of COVID-19. The dataset comprised deeply sampled blood TCRbeta repertoires from subjects exposed to, actively infected with, or recovered from COVID-19. The repertoires were released in a freely available public database meant as a resource for research on the immune response to SARS-CoV-2. The material from the prospective study consisted of cDNA or gDNA derived from T cells, B-cell-depleted T cells, or PBMCs. Where available, HLA class I and class II types were taken from metadata supplied by the sample provider and were not determined by assay-based typing. Samples were obtained from the ongoing ImmuneRACE study (first 160 participants) and from some 1,300 subjects provided by 6 global collaborators. The sample metadata nearly always contained a de-identified subject ID, COVID-19 status, age in years and sex. Paper-wide results and their limitations: Clinical and demographic metadata were provided uncurated, with the amount varying by source and participant.

The collaborating institutions used their own protocols to collect whole blood in K2EDTA tubes. For TCRbeta analysis, collaborator samples were shipped as frozen whole blood, as isolated PBMCs, or as DNA extracted from either sample type. The immunoSEQ Assay, a bias-controlled multiplex PCR, was used to amplify TCRbeta CDR3 regions from genomic DNA. In the authors' own workflow: Within the assay, amplification of reference gene primers was used to estimate how many nucleated cells each sample contained. Sequence reads were collapsed and filtered to measure the absolute abundance of every unique TCRbeta CDR3 rearrangement. Productive Simpson clonality was computed per sample as the square root of Simpson's diversity index over productive rearrangements. Entries here come from immuneACCESS through TCRdb and include only in-frame sequences with V and J called. Some clones fail to appear in such tables; in the studies checked, an unresolved V gene covers under half of the shortfall, and the cause of the remainder is unknown. The DNA was the basis for D and trimming; V, J and clone size are from that table. The sample profile shows 69,000 or so clones; roughly 90% of them were found once. Together, the top ten hold around 5.3% of the sample.

The V and J genes are TRBV28 and TRBJ2-3; there is no confident call for the D gene. Sequencing was performed on peripheral blood. The sequence was collected from a man aged 50 to 59 with acute or convalescent COVID-19. The DNA sequence reads TGTGCCAGCAGGCAACTTTCAGATACGCAGTATTTT. Its translation reads: CASRQLSDTQYF.